This note documents a single TCR beta chain sequence. This specimen comes from a study of blood T cells in healthy people across ages. Donors ranged from about 6 to 95 years old and were healthy Caucasians in Russia. PBMCs were isolated at a quantity of at least 6 million per sample. Sample-barcoded 5' priming and a J-beta primer mix drove a second PCR of about 7 to 11 cycles. TCRdb passed the 5' RACE reads through MiXCR, listing each CDR3 protein once. Among just under 900,000 distinct CDR3 sequences listed, under 35% were seen once. With V trimmed by 5 bases and J by 2 bases, 6 bases remained unmatched. The germline CDR1 and CDR2 sequences are SSHAT and FNYEAQ (reference sequence). The CDR3 has 17 residues.

This TCR was recovered from an elderly woman in good health. V gene TRBV7-7 combines with J gene TRBJ2-2, with 12 bases fitting TRBD2. The specimen was blood. DNA of the CDR3: TGTGCCAGCAGCCCAGGGACTAGCGGGCAAAACACCGGGGAGCTGTTTTTT. The encoded protein is CASSPGTSGQNTGELFF.